One sample yielded the 25 T cell receptor beta chains listed below, sequenced in a study of neurological immune-mediated disorders. TCRdb used MiXCR to reprocess the 5' RACE reads, holding one entry per CDR3 protein. The sample records some 24,000 distinct CDR3 sequences, 6.5% to 8.5% being singletons. Source material: PBMCs. The receptors come from a woman aged 40 to 50 in good health.

CDR3 region: CSVGTGNSPYEQYF. The CDR3 DNA reads as TGCAGCGTTGGGACAGGGAATTCTCCCTACGAGCAGTACTTC. This sequence joins TRBV29-1 and TRBJ2-7; the match to TRBD1 covers 8 bases. Per the germline V gene, CDR1 is SQVTM and CDR2 is ANQGSEA. J gave up 2 bases and V 4 bases, and 7 bases lay outside the gene matches. The CDR3 extends over 14 amino acids.

This clonotype was recorded many times. J is TRBJ1-1 and V is TRBV29-1, with a possible D match to TRBD1 (5 bases). CDR3 length: 14 amino acids. Between the trimmed V and J ends, which lost 0 bases and 2 bases, there was a span of 10 bases. The V gene's germline CDR1 is SQVTM and CDR2 ANQGSEA. CDR3 sequence (DNA): TGCAGCGTTGAAGAGAGGACATATAACACTGAAGCTTTCTTT. Translated, it gives CSVEERTYNTEAFF.

In this sample, this clonotype is medium-sized (0.01 to 0.1%). This chain links TRBV5-5 with TRBJ1-5; a weak D match, TRBD1 (6 bases). CDR1 is SGHKS and CDR2 is YYEKEE in the germline V gene (reference sequence). V lost 2 bases and J 3 bases, leaving 12 bases between the germline ends. This CDR3 contains 15 residues. The CDR3 coding sequence is TGTGCCAGCAGCTTACGGGGGGCCACCAATCAGCCCCAGCATTTT. It specifies CASSLRGATNQPQHF.

This clonotype was observed many times. V is TRBV6-1 and J is TRBJ1-4; no clear D. Germline V gene sequence: CDR1 MNHNS, CDR2 SASEGT. Trimming cost V 1 base and J 15 bases, with 6 bases left between them. The CDR3 sequence is 10 residues long. The CDR3 nucleotides are TGTGCCAGCAGTGAAGGAATAATGTTTTTT. It codes for CASSEGIMFF.

This clonotype was seen repeatedly, ten times or more. V usage is TRBV15 and J usage is TRBJ1-2; D is possibly TRBD1 (6 bases). Trimming took 0 bases from V and 2 from J, leaving 13 bases between them. Germline CDR1 and CDR2: LNHNV and YYDKDF (reference sequence). This CDR3 has 16 residues. The DNA for the CDR3 is TGTGCCACCAGCAGAGACTTAGGGGGGATGAACTATGGCTACACCTTC. Translating gives CATSRDLGGMNYGYTF.

This clonotype came up many times. The V call is TRBV11-2, the J call TRBJ1-2; D is uncertain. The germline V gene has CDR1 SGHAT and CDR2 FQNNGV. V shed 3 bases and J shed 0 bases, with 5 bases lying between them. This CDR3 region has 13 residues. This chain's CDR3 is CASSFTANYGYTF. For the CDR3, the DNA is TGTGCCAGCAGCTTTACAGCTAACTATGGCTACACCTTC.

This clonotype was counted at least ten times. The rearrangement links TRBV7-2 to TRBJ2-2; 9 nucleotides match TRBD2. Trimming took 3 bases from V and 4 from J; bases not matched to a gene: 6. The germline V gene has CDR1 SGHTA and CDR2 FQGNSA. This CDR3 contains 16 residues. The CDR3: CASSFAGGRGTGELFF. The DNA for the CDR3 is TGTGCCAGCAGCTTTGCGGGAGGGCGGGGCACCGGGGAGCTGTTTTTT.

This clonotype is medium-sized. The DNA of the CDR3 is TGTGCCAGCAGCCAAAAGACGGGAGGCGGAAAACTGTTTTTT. This gives the protein CASSQKTGGGKLFF. This chain links TRBV3-1 with TRBJ1-4; D is undetermined. Trimming shortened V by 2 bases and J by 10 bases, and 14 bases separated the two germline ends. The V gene's germline CDR1 is LGHDT and CDR2 YNNKEL (reference sequence). This CDR3 contains 14 residues.

CDR3 in amino acids: CASSVALGGYGYTF. In nucleotides, the CDR3 is TGTGCCAGCAGCGTTGCCCTAGGGGGCTATGGCTACACCTTC. V is TRBV9 and J is TRBJ1-2; TRBD1 is a possible D gene (6 bases). The CDR3 runs to 14 residues. Trimming shortened V by 2 bases and J by 4 bases, and 12 bases separated the two germline ends. Germline V gene data show CDR1 as SGDLS and CDR2 as YYNGEE. The whole variable domain, filled in from reference TRBV9 and TRBJ1-2, reads DSGVTQTPKHLITATGQRVTLRCSPRSGDLSVYWYQQSLDQGLQFLIQYYNGEERAKGNILERFSAQQFPDLHSELNLSSLELGDSALYFCASSVALGGYGYTFGSGTRLTVV.

This clonotype has at least ten counts. The gene calls are TRBV21-1 and TRBJ2-7. TRBV21-1 is termed a pseudogene. CDR3 length: 16 amino acids. In DNA, the CDR3 is TGTGCCAGCAGCAAGTCCGGTGAGCGAGCACAGAAGGGGCAGTACTTC. Translation gives CASSKSGERAQKGQYF.

This clonotype was seen repeatedly, ten times or more. This rearrangement joins TRBV5-5 to TRBJ1-6, with D hard to call. CDR1 and CDR2 (germline): SGHKS, YYEKEE (reference sequence). The CDR3 length is 12 residues. V was clipped by 0 bases and J by 13 bases, with 8 bases between them. CDR3: CASSLGPRPLHF. The CDR3 nucleotides read TGTGCCAGCAGCTTGGGCCCACGGCCCCTCCACTTT.

This clonotype was detected many times. J is TRBJ2-1 and V is TRBV19; TRBD2 is a possible D gene (6 bases). Trimming removed 7 bases at V and 13 bases at J, with 17 bases between. The CDR3 loop spans 12 amino acids. CDR1 is LNHDA, CDR2 SQIVND, per germline (reference sequence). The CDR3 DNA reads TGTGCCAGTACGGGAGCGAGCGTGCAACAGTTCTTC. Protein sequence: CASTGASVQQFF.

This clonotype was detected many times. The chain has TRBV20-1 and TRBJ1-5; 7 positions match TRBD1. Germline V gives CDR1 DFQATT, CDR2 SNEGSKA (reference sequence). The CDR3 length is 14 residues. J gave up 6 bases and V 2 bases, and 7 bases lay outside the gene matches. CDR3 residues: CSARIGQGGQPQHF. DNA of the CDR3: TGCAGTGCTAGAATAGGGCAGGGGGGTCAGCCCCAGCATTTT.

By proportion, this clonotype is medium-sized (0.01 to 0.1%). The CDR3 sequence is CASSGNRGEQYF. The CDR3 coding sequence is TGTGCCAGCAGCGGAAATAGGGGAGAGCAGTACTTC. V is TRBV9 and J is TRBJ2-7, with D possibly matching TRBD1 (5 bases). CDR1 and CDR2 (germline): SGDLS, YYNGEE. The CDR3 length is 12 residues. The V and J ends lost 3 bases and 7 bases respectively, with 11 bases between them.

This rearrangement joins TRBV6-6 to TRBJ1-2; 12 bases are a match to TRBD1. The CDR3 extends over 17 amino acids. V gave up 2 bases and J gave up 7 bases; unmatched junction bases: 11. CDR1 is MNHNY and CDR2 is SVGAGI in the germline V gene (reference sequence). The CDR3 protein is CASSYLGPGQGAGGYTF. DNA of the CDR3: TGTGCCAGCAGTTACCTTGGGCCGGGACAGGGGGCTGGTGGCTACACCTTC.

In its sample, this clonotype is medium-sized. V usage is TRBV6-1 and J usage is TRBJ1-5; D gene ambiguous. The CDR3 totals 15 residues. The V end lost 5 bases, the J end lost 0 bases, and 11 bases lay between the germline ends. The germline CDR1 and CDR2 sequences are MNHNS and SASEGT. Here the CDR3 reads CASSRDSHSNQPQHF. The CDR3 nucleotides read TGTGCCAGCAGTCGGGATAGTCATAGCAATCAGCCCCAGCATTTT.

Of note for this clonotype: This may be a read error: a much more frequent sequence differs by one nucleotide. The chain couples TRBV4-2 to TRBJ2-3, with 8 bases identical to TRBD2. This CDR3 has 15 amino acids. Looked up from germline, CDR1 is LGHNA and CDR2 is YNFKEQ. CDR3 in DNA: TGTTCCAGCAGCCAAGTGAATAGCGGGGCCGATACGCAGTATTTT. It specifies CSSSQVNSGADTQYF.

This clonotype showed up many times. The chain employs TRBV29-1 and TRBJ2-5; the match to TRBD2 covers 16 bases. Germline V gene lookup returns CDR1 SQVTM and CDR2 ANQGSEA. The CDR3 has 17 amino acids. Trimming at V came to 6 bases and at J to 5 bases, leaving 12 bases not matched to a gene. The CDR3 coding sequence is TGCAGCGTCGTGGACCCGGAGGGACTAGCGGGAGGGGAGACCCAGTACTTC. This sequence encodes CSVVDPEGLAGGETQYF.

The table lists this clonotype with many counts. The genes are TRBV3-1 and TRBJ2-2, with TRBD2 identical over 10 bases. Per the germline V gene, CDR1 is LGHDT and CDR2 is YNNKEL (reference sequence). V dropped 0 bases and J dropped 0; count of bases not matched to a gene: 4. The CDR3 extends over 18 amino acids. The CDR3 sequence is CASSQDPLAGTNTGELFF. DNA for the CDR3: TGTGCCAGCAGCCAAGATCCACTAGCGGGAACGAACACCGGGGAGCTGTTTTTT.

The sample holds many counts of this clonotype. The gene calls are TRBV12-3 or TRBV12-4 and TRBJ1-4, with D hard to call. The V end lost 3 bases, the J end lost 11 bases, and 13 bases lay between the germline ends. The CDR3 covers 13 residues. The CDR3 region has the DNA TGTGCCAGCAGTTTGGCGGAGGCGAGGAAACTGTTTTTT. Its translation is CASSLAEARKLFF.

This clonotype was observed at least ten times. The gene calls are TRBV10-3 and TRBJ2-7; TRBD2 matches at 11 bases. Per the germline V gene, CDR1 is ENHRY and CDR2 is SYGVKD. CDR3 length: 14 amino acids. V lost 6 bases to trimming and J lost 0 bases; unmatched junction nucleotides: 1. CDR3 bases: TGTGCCATCAGCGGGACTAGCGGCTCCTACGAGCAGTACTTC. Translated, it gives CAISGTSGSYEQYF.

Ten or more counts support this clonotype. This sequence joins TRBV5-1 and TRBJ2-1; 9 bases map to TRBD2. Germline loops: CDR1 SGHRS, CDR2 YFSETQ. The junction had 9 bases not matched to a gene; V was cut back by 4 bases and J by 4 bases. The CDR3 extends over 16 amino acids. CDR3: CASSPGLALLYNEQFF. DNA for the CDR3: TGCGCCAGCAGCCCTGGACTAGCGTTATTATACAATGAGCAGTTCTTC.

The chain carries TRBV4-2 and TRBJ2-5, with 8 bases fitting TRBD2. J lost 0 bases, V lost 0 bases, and 3 bases had no gene match. Germline V gives CDR1 LGHNA, CDR2 YNFKEQ. The CDR3 contains 16 residues. CDR3 residues: CASSQDASGYQETQYF. The CDR3 coding sequence is TGTGCCAGCAGCCAAGATGCTAGCGGGTACCAAGAGACCCAGTACTTC.

This clonotype showed up many times. The V call is TRBV19, the J call TRBJ2-1; tentatively, D is TRBD1 (5 bases). This CDR3 is built from 12 residues. Between the trimmed V and J ends, which lost 6 bases and 8 bases, there was a span of 11 bases. Germline CDR1 reads LNHDA; CDR2 reads SQIVND (reference sequence). The CDR3 protein is CASRPGQDEQFF. For the CDR3, the DNA is TGTGCCAGTAGACCCGGACAAGATGAGCAGTTCTTC.

There are many counts of this clonotype. This chain connects TRBV11-2 to TRBJ2-3; 7 nucleotides agree with TRBD2. Per the germline V gene, CDR1 is SGHAT and CDR2 is FQNNGV. This CDR3 is built from 14 residues. V dropped 5 bases and J dropped 4; count of bases not matched to a gene: 6. CDR3 region: CASSGGSVADTQYF. The CDR3 DNA sequence: TGTGCCAGCAGCGGCGGGAGTGTCGCAGATACGCAGTATTTT.